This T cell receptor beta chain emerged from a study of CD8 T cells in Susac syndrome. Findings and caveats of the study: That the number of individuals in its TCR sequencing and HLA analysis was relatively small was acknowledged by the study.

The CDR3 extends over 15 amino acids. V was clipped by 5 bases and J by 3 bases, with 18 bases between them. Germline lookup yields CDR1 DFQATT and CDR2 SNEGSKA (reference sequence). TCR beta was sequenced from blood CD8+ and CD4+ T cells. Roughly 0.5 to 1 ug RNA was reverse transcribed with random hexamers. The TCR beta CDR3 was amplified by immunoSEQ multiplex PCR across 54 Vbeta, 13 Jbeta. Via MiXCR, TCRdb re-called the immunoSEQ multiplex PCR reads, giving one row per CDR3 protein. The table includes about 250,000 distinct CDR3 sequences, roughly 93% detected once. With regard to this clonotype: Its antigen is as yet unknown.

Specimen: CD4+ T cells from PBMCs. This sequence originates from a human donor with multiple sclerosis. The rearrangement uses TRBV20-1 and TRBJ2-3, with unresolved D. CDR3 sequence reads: CSAPRRSPGTDTQYF. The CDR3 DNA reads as TGCAGTGCTCCCCGCCGGAGCCCCGGGACAGATACGCAGTATTTT.